These 27 T cell receptor beta chains were all obtained from the same sample, sequenced in a study of T cells in Graves' hyperthyroidism and ophthalmopathy. Authors of the study amplified TCR beta CDR3 regions from RNA transcripts. Using the HTBI primer set, a first-round RT-PCR was run on the TCR CDR3. One entry per CDR3 protein, called by TCRdb with MiXCR from the multiplex PCR reads. The table records over 500,000 distinct CDR3 sequences, around 15% of them present only once. Sequences were obtained from blood. Receptors originate from a woman in her 40s with Graves' hyperthyroidism.

This clonotype was seen many times. The chain links TRBV12-5 to TRBJ2-5; no clear D. Per the germline V gene, CDR1 is LGHNT and CDR2 is FRNRAP. Trimming left V 5 bases short and J 2 bases short, with 6 bases between. The CDR3 loop spans 12 amino acids. The CDR3 DNA follows: TGTGCTAGTGGTCGTACGCAAGAGACCCAGTACTTC. This gives the protein CASGRTQETQYF.

This clonotype was observed a handful of times. The chain carries TRBV28 and TRBJ2-4; D call uncertain. The CDR3 is made up of 14 amino acids. The V end lost 2 bases, the J end lost 6 bases, and 11 bases lay between the germline ends. From germline, CDR1 is MDHEN and CDR2 SYDVKM. CDR3 sequence: CASSLGQNLNIQYF. The CDR3 DNA reads as TGTGCCAGCAGTTTAGGGCAGAATCTAAACATTCAGTACTTC.

This clonotype was found many times. The chain uses TRBV20-1 and TRBJ2-7, with a tentative D call TRBD2 (6 bases). Germline V CDR1 and CDR2: DFQATT, SNEGSKA (reference sequence). The CDR3 is 14 amino acids. V shed 0 bases and J shed 2 bases, with 11 bases lying between them. The CDR3: CSARDRRGTYEQYF. CDR3 coding DNA: TGCAGTGCTAGAGATAGGCGCGGGACCTACGAGCAGTACTTC.

This clonotype was seen repeatedly, ten times or more. The chain employs TRBV6-1 and TRBJ1-2; 10 bases are a match to TRBD1. The CDR3 is 15 amino acids. J was trimmed by 5 bases and V by 5 bases; bases with no gene match: 8. CDR1 is MNHNS, CDR2 SASEGT, per germline. This CDR3 reads CASSPGQGLGYGYTF. CDR3 DNA sequence: TGTGCCAGCAGTCCGGGACAGGGGTTGGGGTATGGCTACACCTTC.

This clonotype came up many times. The J gene is TRBJ2-3, the V gene TRBV15, with 7 bases aligning to TRBD2. CDR3 length equals 16 residues. Germline lookup yields CDR1 LNHNV and CDR2 YYDKDF (reference sequence). With 0 bases clipped from V and 9 bases from J, the junction kept 12 bases outside the gene matches. The CDR3 loop reads CATSREAGEGSGTQYF. The CDR3 DNA is TGTGCCACCAGCAGAGAGGCGGGAGAGGGTAGTGGGACGCAGTATTTT.

This clonotype was seen repeatedly, ten times or more. The chain links TRBV15 to TRBJ2-3; D is unclear. Trimming stripped 0 bases from V and 3 bases from J, with 10 bases between. Germline V gene sequence: CDR1 LNHNV, CDR2 YYDKDF (reference sequence). The CDR3 is 15 residues long. DNA of the CDR3: TGTGCCACCAGCAGAGATCTTCCTAATACAGATACGCAGTATTTT. It yields the protein CATSRDLPNTDTQYF. The full variable domain, rest sourced from reference TRBV15 and TRBJ2-3, is DAMVIQNPRYQVTQFGKPVTLSCSQTLNHNVMYWYQQKSSQAPKLLFHYYDKDFNNEADTPDNFQSRRPNTSFCFLDIRSPGLGDTAMYLCATSRDLPNTDTQYFGPGTRLTVL.

This clonotype was detected a few times. The chain joins TRBV2 to TRBJ1-5; no clear D gene. The CDR3 extends over 15 amino acids. CDR1 SNHLY and CDR2 FYNNEI come from the germline V gene. V was clipped by 4 bases and J by 4 bases, with 14 bases between them. In DNA form, the CDR3 reads TGTGCCAGCAGTGGCGATTCGGCAGCTAATCAGCCCCAGCATTTT. Its translation is CASSGDSAANQPQHF.

This clonotype was counted a few times. This rearrangement joins TRBV9 to TRBJ2-7; 9 bases are shared with TRBD2. Germline loops: CDR1 SGDLS, CDR2 YYNGEE. V gave up 4 bases and J gave up 2 bases; unmatched junction bases: 10. CDR3 length: 16 residues. This CDR3 reads CASSPSTSGGTYEQYF. The CDR3 DNA reads TGTGCCAGCAGCCCCTCGACTAGCGGAGGAACCTACGAGCAGTACTTC.

This clonotype has at least ten counts. V is TRBV6-1 and J is TRBJ1-2; 7 bases are shared with TRBD1. Germline V lookup: CDR1 MNHNS, CDR2 SASEGT. Trimming took 3 bases from V and 0 from J; bases not matched to a gene: 10. The CDR3 covers 17 residues. CDR3 DNA: TGTGCCAGCAGTGACCTAGGGGGCGCCCCGGCTAACTATGGCTACACCTTC. Protein sequence: CASSDLGGAPANYGYTF.

This clonotype was detected a few times. A read error may be the cause here, since a much bigger clone is one base away. The chain combines TRBV2 with TRBJ2-3; D ambiguous. The DNA end is more similar to TRBJ1-5, so the J call may be wrong. The CDR3 has 18 amino acids. The germline V gene has CDR1 SNHLY and CDR2 FYNNEI. DNA for the CDR3: TGTGCCAGCAGTGAACAGGCAGCCGGCATGATGAACACAGATACGCAGCATTTT. Translating it yields CASSEQAAGMMNTDTQHF.

Remarks on this clonotype: Just one base apart from a much larger clone, this may be a read error. This is likely a read error, given that the CDR3 carries no conserved phenylalanine or tryptophan at its end. V usage is TRBV5-1 and J usage is TRBJ1-3; D is ambiguous. Germline V CDR1 and CDR2: SGHRS, YFSETQ. Trimming took off 0 bases at V and 0 bases at J, with 10 bases between the two ends. The CDR3 has 16 residues. CDR3 protein: CASSLGVPSSGNTIYI. CDR3 in DNA: TGCGCCAGCAGCTTGGGGGTTCCTAGCTCTGGAAACACCATATATATT.

Concerning this clonotype: At one boundary the junction diverges from the germline segment, which might be a read error. V gene TRBV11-2 combines with J gene TRBJ2-1, with 10 bases identical to TRBD2. Germline-derived CDR1 and CDR2 are SGHAT and FQNNGV. The CDR3 runs to 22 residues. This CDR3 reads CANSSTRKFIEASGSSYNEQFF. CDR3 DNA: TGTGCCAACAGCTCAACTCGAAAGTTTATTGAAGCTAGCGGGAGCTCCTACAATGAGCAGTTCTTC.

This clonotype was counted at least ten times. The chain joins TRBV11-2 to TRBJ2-2; D remains ambiguous. V was pared by 5 bases and J by 6 bases, with 7 bases between. The length of the CDR3 is 12 residues. Germline V gene data show CDR1 as SGHAT and CDR2 as FQNNGV. CDR3 sequence: CASSIRAGELFF. Written as DNA, the CDR3 is TGTGCCAGCAGCATTAGGGCCGGGGAGCTGTTTTTT.

Many counts were recorded for this clonotype. The J gene is TRBJ2-3, the V gene TRBV20-1, with TRBD2 matching over 9 bases. Germline CDR1 reads DFQATT; CDR2 reads SNEGSKA (reference sequence). This CDR3 has 14 residues. V lost 3 bases, J lost 2 bases, and 3 bases stayed unmatched. CDR3: CSARLAGITDTQYF. CDR3 nucleotide sequence: TGCAGTGCTAGGCTAGCGGGAATCACAGATACGCAGTATTTT.

This clonotype came up many times. The chain has TRBV9 and TRBJ2-2; 9 bases are shared with TRBD1. With V trimmed by 2 bases and J by 4 bases, 6 bases remained unmatched. The CDR3 runs to 16 residues. The germline gives CDR1 SGDLS, CDR2 YYNGEE. CDR3 in DNA: TGTGCCAGCAGCGTCAGGGACAGGGCGAGCACCGGGGAGCTGTTTTTT. Amino acid sequence: CASSVRDRASTGELFF.

This clonotype was seen a handful of times. The rearrangement links TRBV5-5 to TRBJ2-5; tentatively, D is TRBD2 (6 bases). Trimming removed 2 bases from V and 10 bases from J, with 12 bases in between. Germline CDR1 SGHKS, CDR2 YYEKEE (reference sequence). The CDR3 is 12 residues long. The CDR3 loop is CASSFILGLQYF. The CDR3 DNA reads as TGTGCCAGCAGCTTTATCCTGGGACTCCAGTACTTC.

Ten or more counts support this clonotype. This rearrangement joins TRBV5-1 to TRBJ2-3; TRBD2 matches 7 bases. CDR1 is SGHRS, CDR2 YFSETQ, per germline. The CDR3 runs 13 residues. Trimming removed 6 bases from V and 4 bases from J; junction bases left unmatched: 5. The CDR3 region is CASNEGGSDTQYF. As DNA, the CDR3 is TGCGCCAGCAACGAGGGAGGGTCAGATACGCAGTATTTT.

At least ten counts were recorded for this clonotype. This chain connects TRBV11-3 to TRBJ2-1; D might be TRBD2 (5 bases). The germline CDR1 and CDR2 sequences are SGHNT and YENEEA. With 0 bases removed from V and 0 bases from J, the gap between germline ends came to 9 bases. The CDR3 runs 16 residues. DNA of the CDR3: TGTGCCAGCAGCTTAGAGCGGGCAAGCTCCTACAATGAGCAGTTCTTC. Translating it yields CASSLERASSYNEQFF.

A few counts support this clonotype. This chain uses TRBV15 with TRBJ2-3; D is ambiguous. CDR1 LNHNV and CDR2 YYDKDF come from the germline V gene (reference sequence). V lost 0 bases and J 4 bases, leaving 23 bases between the germline ends. The length of the CDR3 is 19 residues. The chain's CDR3 is CATSRDLWLNEKIPDTQYF. CDR3 DNA sequence: TGTGCCACCAGCAGAGATCTTTGGCTGAATGAAAAAATTCCAGATACGCAGTATTTT.

This clonotype was seen many times. This CDR3 reads CASSQWGTANTEAFF. As DNA, the CDR3 is TGCGCCAGCAGCCAATGGGGGACGGCGAACACTGAAGCTTTCTTT. The chain joins TRBV4-1 to TRBJ1-1; TRBD1 is a possible D gene (5 bases). There are 15 residues in the CDR3. CDR1 and CDR2 from the germline V gene are MGHRA and YSYEKL. The V gene lost 2 bases and the J gene lost 1 base, with 11 bases spanning the gap.

The chain couples TRBV20-1 to TRBJ1-4; TRBD1 might be the D (5 bases). The CDR3 is made up of 14 amino acids. V lost 6 bases, J lost 0 bases, and 11 bases lay in between. Germline CDR1 DFQATT, CDR2 SNEGSKA (reference sequence). Written as DNA, the CDR3 is TGCAGTGCCTGGGGGGGGACAACTAATGAAAAACTGTTTTTT. This codes for CSAWGGTTNEKLFF.

This clonotype was observed a handful of times. The V and J genes are TRBV6-2 or TRBV6-3 and TRBJ1-4, with D possibly being TRBD1 (5 bases). The CDR3 is 17 amino acids. Between the trimmed V and J ends, which lost 0 bases and 0 bases, there was a span of 11 bases. Germline V gene sequence: CDR1 MNHEY, CDR2 SVGEGT. Written as DNA, the CDR3 is TGTGCCAGCAGTTACTCGGACACCGATGCAACTAATGAAAAACTGTTTTTT. Its protein product is CASSYSDTDATNEKLFF.

This clonotype was detected many times. The chain recombines TRBV28 with TRBJ2-5; D is possibly TRBD2 (5 bases). The V gene's germline CDR1 is MDHEN and CDR2 SYDVKM. V was shortened by 2 bases and J by 2 bases, with 12 bases between the two germline ends. The CDR3 runs to 15 residues. CDR3 region: CASSLMDFAQETQYF. In DNA, the CDR3 is TGTGCCAGCAGTTTAATGGACTTCGCTCAAGAGACCCAGTACTTC. Looking up the rest from reference TRBV28 and TRBJ2-5 gives the full variable domain: DVKVTQSSRYLVKRTGEKVFLECVQDMDHENMFWYRQDPGLGLRLIYFSYDVKMKEKGDIPEGYSVSREKKERFSLILESASTNQTSMYLCASSLMDFAQETQYFGPGTRLLVL.

This clonotype was seen many times. The chain carries TRBV20-1 and TRBJ2-7, with D perhaps TRBD2 (6 bases). CDR1 and CDR2 from the germline V gene are DFQATT and SNEGSKA (reference sequence). CDR3 length: 11 residues. V lost 7 bases, J lost 2 bases, and 9 bases lay in between. CDR3 residues: CSVEGTYEQYF. CDR3 DNA: TGCAGTGTGGAGGGGACCTACGAGCAGTACTTC.

This clonotype was counted many times. The gene calls are TRBV30 and TRBJ2-1, with TRBD2 matching 9 bases. The CDR3 extends over 16 amino acids. Per germline, CDR1 GTSNPN and CDR2 SVGIG (reference sequence). J was trimmed by 5 bases and V by 3 bases; bases with no gene match: 11. CDR3 nucleotide sequence: TGTGCCTGGAGGACGCACCCGGGACTAGCAAACAATGAGCAGTTCTTC. This codes for CAWRTHPGLANNEQFF.

This clonotype was counted once. This may arise from a read error, as a much more abundant clone is one base away. V and J are TRBV12-3 or TRBV12-4 and TRBJ1-1, with TRBD1 identical over 8 bases. The CDR3 has 13 amino acids. The DNA of the CDR3 is TGTGCCAGCAGGGGACAGGCGGGCACTGAAGCTCTCTTT. This encodes CASRGQAGTEALF.

This clonotype was seen a handful of times. This chain links TRBV9 with TRBJ1-1; no firm D call. CDR3 length: 17 residues. Trimming took off 0 bases at V and 0 bases at J, with 15 bases between the two ends. Germline V CDR1 and CDR2: SGDLS, YYNGEE. The DNA for the CDR3 is TGTGCCAGCAGCGTAGAAGGCGGCAGACTTTTGAACACTGAAGCTTTCTTT. Residues: CASSVEGGRLLNTEAFF.